These T cell receptor beta chains were read from a single sample in a study of lymphopenia after photon versus proton radiotherapy. Assay: immunoSEQ multiplex PCR; the TCRdb copy retains only in-frame clones and omits some. The profile shows 25,000 to 30,000 clones, approximately 87% of them singletons. Sequencing used peripheral blood, obtained from a patient treated with proton-based radiotherapy. These receptors were obtained from an older woman with cholangiocarcinoma. Some clones in this sample may be carry-over from other donors' samples. Both conserved end residues are part of each CDR3. The D gene is left open where the match is weak. Some rows have no size entry. The others give once, few or many, or a class for an expanded clone.

j_call | d_call | clone_size | v_call | cdr3_nt | cdr3_aa
TRBJ2-7 | TRBD2 | . | TRBV7-2 | TGTGCCAGCAGCTTAGTTACAAGCGGGAGGGGGGAGCAGTACTTC | CASSLVTSGRGEQYF
TRBJ1-3 | TRBD1 | . | TRBV29-1 | TGCAGCGGCAGGGGGGCGGCCTCTGGAAACACCATATATTTT | CSGRGAASGNTIYF
TRBJ1-1 | . | once | TRBV29-1 | TGCAGCGCCGAGGTCGCGATGAACACTGAAGCTTTCTTT | CSAEVAMNTEAFF
TRBJ2-7 | TRBD2 | . | TRBV5-6 | TGTGCCAGCAGCTTTCTAGCGGGCATCGCCTACGAGCAGTACTTC | CASSFLAGIAYEQYF
TRBJ2-7 | . | . | TRBV7-8 | TGTGCCAGCAGCTTAAATCAACAGGGTTACGAGCAGTACTTC | CASSLNQQGYEQYF
TRBJ2-1 | . | . | TRBV6-5 | TGTGCCAGCAGTTTAAAGCATGAGCAGTTCTTC | CASSLKHEQFF
TRBJ2-7 | . | . | TRBV7-9 | TGTGCCAGCAGCCCCCCCCGGGCCGGGGCCACCTCCTACTTC | CASSPPRAGATSYF
TRBJ2-1 | . | . | TRBV10-3 | TGTGCCATCGGGGCTAGAGTGGATGAGCAGTTCTTC | CAIGARVDEQFF
TRBJ1-6 | . | . | TRBV5-1 | TGCGCCAGCAGCTTGGAAAGGGGCGCGAGGGAAAATTCACCCCTCCACTTT | CASSLERGARENSPLHF
TRBJ2-1 | TRBD1 | . | TRBV5-6 | TGTGCCAGCAGGGTGACAGGGTGGGACAATGAGCAGTTCTTC | CASRVTGWDNEQFF
TRBJ2-7 | . | . | TRBV2 | TGTGCCAGCAGTTCCTACGAGCAGTACTTC | CASSSYEQYF
TRBJ2-6 | . | . | TRBV19 | TGTGCCAGTAGTAGCACGACCTCTGGGGCCAACGTCCTGACTTTC | CASSSTTSGANVLTF
TRBJ1-4 | . | . | TRBV29-1 | TGCAGCGTTCAAGGGGCCTCTAATGAAAAACTGTTTTTT | CSVQGASNEKLFF
TRBJ2-6 | . | . | TRBV12-5 | TGTGCTAGTGCGTTCAGCCTTGGGGCCAACGTCCTGACTTTC | CASAFSLGANVLTF
TRBJ1-1 | TRBD1 | . | TRBV2 | TGTGCCAGCAGCGCAGGGGGTTGGACTGAAGCTTTCTTT | CASSAGGWTEAFF
TRBJ1-4 | . | . | TRBV7-9 | TGTGCCAGCAGCTTATATGGGGGGCCCGGGGAAAAACTGTTTTTT | CASSLYGGPGEKLFF
TRBJ1-4 | . | . | TRBV27 | TGTGCCAGCAGTTTATCGCAGGACTTCACCGAACTGTTTTTT | CASSLSQDFTELFF
TRBJ2-1 | . | . | TRBV5-4 | TGTGCCAGCAGCTTGTTTAGTCTTCGGTTGAGGTCCTACAATGAGCAGTTCTTC | CASSLFSLRLRSYNEQFF
TRBJ1-2 | TRBD1 | . | TRBV18 | TGTGCCAGCTCACCACAAGGGACAGGATCGGGCTACACCTTC | CASSPQGTGSGYTF
TRBJ1-6 | TRBD1 | . | TRBV25-1 | TGTGCCAGCAGTGAATACGGGACAGGGGGCAGTTCACCCCTCCACTTT | CASSEYGTGGSSPLHF
TRBJ1-4 | . | . | TRBV14 | TGTGCCAGCAGCCAGAATACAGGGATCGGTGAAAAACTGTTTTTT | CASSQNTGIGEKLFF
TRBJ2-3 | TRBD2 | . | TRBV29-1 | TGCAGCATGCCGGGACTAGCGGGGGTTAGCACAGATACGCAGTATTTT | CSMPGLAGVSTDTQYF
TRBJ2-7 | . | . | TRBV6-1 | TGTGCCAGCAGTGAAGCGGGGGGTGGGCAGTACTTC | CASSEAGGGQYF
TRBJ2-5 | . | . | TRBV5-4 | TGTGCCAGCAGCAAGCAGGGGAGTGAGACCCAGTACTTC | CASSKQGSETQYF
TRBJ2-7 | . | . | TRBV10-3 | TGTGCCATCGGGCGCGGGACCCCTTACGAGCAGTACTTC | CAIGRGTPYEQYF
TRBJ2-1 | TRBD2 | once | TRBV5-4 | TGTGCCAGCAGAAGCACTAGCGGATCCTACAATGAGCAGTTCTTC | CASRSTSGSYNEQFF
TRBJ1-1 | . | . | TRBV11-3 | TGTGCCAGCAGCTATGGAAACACTGAAGCTTTCTTT | CASSYGNTEAFF
TRBJ1-4 | . | . | TRBV7-3 | TGTGCCAGCAGCCCCCGGGGAGGGCTACTGGGGAATGAAAAACTGTTTTTT | CASSPRGGLLGNEKLFF
TRBJ1-5 | TRBD1 | . | TRBV4-2 | TGTGCCAGCAGCCAACGGGGACAGAAGAATCAGCCCCAGCATTTT | CASSQRGQKNQPQHF